The clone carrying this T cell receptor beta chain has at least ten counts. Its antigen is undetermined. This sample was included in a study of HIV-infected patients and healthy controls. In the study overall: CD4 counts in 14 of 16 patients increased modestly yet significantly but stayed below normal. Regarding the study as a whole: Size-matching overweighted rare events from HIV-infected data when comparing patients with controls. HIV-associated CDR3 frequencies dropped significantly during therapy; CMV-associated ones, mostly rising, changed nonsignificantly.

Alpha and beta constant-region primers primed reverse transcription of around 500 ng RNA. Using multiplexing indices, alpha and beta chain libraries were generated apart by chain-specific third strand synthesis. A single primer pair per chain amplified all rearrangements, with per-molecule barcodes. TCRdb fed the 5' RACE reads into MiXCR, producing one record per CDR3 protein. The profile shows roughly 5,100 distinct CDR3 sequences, 5.5% of them singletons. The CDR3 loop spans 14 amino acids. Germline lookup yields CDR1 SGHTA and CDR2 FQGTGA. Trimming removed 2 bases from V and 8 bases from J; junction bases left unmatched: 3. Antiretroviral therapy had run roughly three months, about 14 weeks, before follow-up blood collection. The repertoire came from unfractionated whole blood and reflected all unsorted peripheral T cells.

The clonotype comes from an adult with HIV infection. V gene TRBV7-3 combines with J gene TRBJ2-2; 9 bases line up with TRBD2. The sample here was blood, taken during antiretroviral therapy. The CDR3 loop is CASSLAGGPGELFF. CDR3 bases: TGTGCCAGCAGCTTAGCGGGGGGGCCAGGGGAGCTGTTTTTT.